Following are 32 T cell receptor beta chains from one sample sequenced in a study of T cell responses to AZD1222 COVID-19 vaccine. This table comes from immunoSEQ multiplex PCR, and its TCRdb copy is limited to in-frame clones, with some not included. The data show fewer than 150,000 clones, around 90% seen once. The sample here was peripheral blood, taken on day 0 of AZD1222 vaccination. These receptors were taken from an adult in good health.

The V and J genes are TRBV7-3 and TRBJ2-3, with D possibly being TRBD1 (8 bases). Germline V gene lookup returns CDR1 SGHTA and CDR2 FQGTGA. V lost 5 bases to trimming and J lost 0 bases, with 15 bases between them. The CDR3 has 16 amino acids. This CDR3 reads CASSPGGGGSTDTQYF. The DNA of the CDR3 is TGTGCCAGCAGCCCAGGGGGCGGGGGTAGCACAGATACGCAGTATTTT.

V and J are TRBV9 and TRBJ2-2, with D perhaps given as TRBD1 or TRBD2 (5 bases each). The CDR3 is made up of 16 amino acids. Germline V gene lookup returns CDR1 SGDLS and CDR2 YYNGEE. V shed 2 bases and J shed 3 bases, with 14 bases lying between them. The CDR3 region is CASSVGPRSDTGELFF. The CDR3 DNA is TGTGCCAGCAGCGTGGGACCCCGATCAGACACCGGGGAGCTGTTTTTT.

The chain has TRBV24-1 and TRBJ1-2, with TRBD1 matching over 7 bases. The germline gives CDR1 KGHDR, CDR2 SFDVKD. V was clipped by 7 bases and J by 3 bases; unmatched bases: 1. This CDR3 is built from 12 residues. CDR3 residues: CATRGGDYGYTF. The CDR3 DNA sequence: TGTGCCACCAGAGGGGGCGACTATGGCTACACCTTC.

The J gene is TRBJ1-1, the V gene TRBV2; D gene uncertain. The CDR3 runs to 11 residues. V was clipped by 11 bases and J by 0 bases, with 7 bases between them. Germline V gives CDR1 SNHLY, CDR2 FYNNEI. CDR3 residues: CAGTVNTEAFF. The CDR3 region has the DNA TGTGCCGGCACAGTGAACACTGAAGCTTTCTTT. Supplemented by reference TRBV2 and TRBJ1-1, the full variable domain reads EPEVTQTPSHQVTQMGQEVILRCVPISNHLYFYWYRQILGQKVEFLVSFYNNEISEKSEIFDDQFSVERPDGSNFTLKIRSTKLEDSAMYFCAGTVNTEAFFGQGTRLTVV.

The chain joins TRBV6-5 to TRBJ1-5; D unresolved. Germline loops: CDR1 MNHEY, CDR2 SVGAGI. This CDR3 contains 13 residues. Trimming stripped 5 bases from V and 0 bases from J, with 5 bases between. CDR3 DNA: TGTGCCAGCAGTAAGCTTAGCAATCAGCCCCAGCATTTT. This codes for CASSKLSNQPQHF.

The chain uses TRBV24-1 and TRBJ1-1; tentative D call: TRBD1 (5 bases). In germline, CDR1 is KGHDR, CDR2 SFDVKD. V lost 5 bases and J 4 bases, leaving 10 bases between the germline ends. This CDR3 region has 13 residues. The DNA of the CDR3 is TGTGCCACCAGTGGTCACAGGAGCACTGAAGCTTTCTTT. It encodes CATSGHRSTEAFF.

This clone was found once. This chain links TRBV7-6 with TRBJ2-3; possible D gene TRBD2, 5 bases. This CDR3 spans 15 amino acids. V lost 3 bases and J 9 bases, leaving 19 bases between the germline ends. Germline V CDR1 and CDR2: SGHVS, FNYEAQ. CDR3 nucleotide sequence: TGTGCCAGCAGCTTGAGTGAGGGCTATACCGAAACGCAGTATTTT. Translating it yields CASSLSEGYTETQYF.

J is TRBJ1-2 and V is TRBV7-8; TRBD1 agrees at 7 bases. Germline values: CDR1 SGHVS, CDR2 FQNEAQ. V trimming: 5 bases; J trimming: 5 bases; junction bases outside the gene matches: 5. The CDR3 has 13 amino acids. Here the CDR3 reads CASSPGTEYGYTF. The CDR3 coding sequence is TGTGCCAGCAGCCCGGGGACAGAGTATGGCTACACCTTC.

V and J are TRBV4-3 and TRBJ1-1; TRBD1 aligns across 12 bases. The germline gives CDR1 LGHNA, CDR2 YSLEER. The CDR3 consists of 15 residues. Losses at the gene ends were 4 bases for V and 5 bases for J; bases not matched to a gene: 5. The CDR3 nucleotides read TGCGCCAGCAGCCCGGGACAGGGGGCGCGAACTGAAGCTTTCTTT. It translates to CASSPGQGARTEAFF.

V and J are TRBV4-2 and TRBJ1-6; no firm D call. The CDR3 loop spans 15 amino acids. The germline V gene encodes CDR1 LGHNA and CDR2 YNFKEQ. V lost 5 bases and J 0 bases, leaving 8 bases between the germline ends. The CDR3: CASSNDPSYNSPLHF. CDR3 DNA: TGTGCCAGCAGCAACGACCCCTCCTATAATTCACCCCTCCACTTT.

The rearrangement joins TRBV4-2 to TRBJ1-2; D might be TRBD1 (5 bases). Germline V gene data show CDR1 as LGHNA and CDR2 as YNFKEQ. The CDR3 is made up of 15 amino acids. Trimming removed 1 base at V and 6 bases at J, with 15 bases between. The CDR3 coding sequence is TGTGCCAGCAGCCAAGTGAAAACCGGGGGGGATGGCTACACCTTC. Its translation: CASSQVKTGGDGYTF.

The chain recombines TRBV6-1 with TRBJ1-2; D remains unclear. V was cut by 0 bases and J by 7 bases, with 9 bases left in between. CDR1 is MNHNS and CDR2 is SASEGT in the germline V gene. The CDR3 spans 13 residues. Written as DNA, the CDR3 is TGTGCCAGCAGTGAAGCAGGAACACTTGGCTACACCTTC. It is translated as CASSEAGTLGYTF.

This sequence joins TRBV7-9 and TRBJ1-6; D not certain. V was shortened by 5 bases and J by 8 bases, with 16 bases between the two germline ends. The CDR3 runs 15 residues. In germline, CDR1 is SEHNR, CDR2 FQNEAQ (reference sequence). CDR3 in DNA: TGTGCCAGCAGCCTTCAGTCCCCTGAGGATTCACCCCTCCACTTT. Protein sequence: CASSLQSPEDSPLHF.

The CDR3 here is CASSVAERGAIGASTDTQYF. CDR3 coding DNA: TGTGCCAGCAGCGTAGCTGAGCGGGGGGCAATCGGGGCTAGCACAGATACGCAGTATTTT. The J gene is TRBJ2-3, the V gene TRBV9; 9 nucleotides align to TRBD2. The CDR3 contains 20 residues. With V trimmed by 0 bases and J by 0 bases, 14 bases remained unmatched. CDR1 and CDR2 from the germline V gene are SGDLS and YYNGEE.

The V call is TRBV27, the J call TRBJ1-1; D is unclear. The CDR3 runs 14 residues. Trimming took 0 bases from V and 0 from J, leaving 5 bases between them. Germline loops: CDR1 MNHEY, CDR2 SMNVEV (reference sequence). The CDR3 sequence is CASSLSPLNTEAFF. The DNA of the CDR3 is TGTGCCAGCAGTTTATCTCCTCTGAACACTGAAGCTTTCTTT.

The gene calls are TRBV3-1 (or the pseudogene TRBV3-2) and TRBJ2-1; D not resolved. The V end lost 0 bases, the J end lost 0 bases, and 6 bases lay between the germline ends. Germline-derived CDR1 and CDR2 are LGHDT and YNNKEL (reference sequence). This CDR3 is 15 amino acids long. The CDR3 DNA is TGTGCCAGCAGCCAAGATGAATACTCCTACAATGAGCAGTTCTTC. It yields the protein CASSQDEYSYNEQFF.

This CDR3 reads CARSQQNRAGNTIYF. The CDR3 nucleotides read TGTGCCAGAAGCCAACAGAACAGGGCTGGAAACACCATATATTTT. The rearrangement joins TRBV5-3 to TRBJ1-3; D possibly corresponds to TRBD1 (6 bases). TRBV5-3 is assigned to the ORF class and has an uncertain function. CDR3 length: 15 amino acids. V was cut by 4 bases and J by 2 bases, with 13 bases left in between.

The chain couples TRBV6-2 or TRBV6-3 to TRBJ2-7; 7 bases agree with TRBD1. V lost 4 bases and J lost 2; bases outside the gene matches: 14. The CDR3 loop spans 17 amino acids. Germline V lookup: CDR1 MNHEY, CDR2 SVGEGT. The CDR3 coding sequence is TGTGCCAGCAGTTTTACCTTCCAAGCGACAGGGACCTACGAGCAGTACTTC. Protein product: CASSFTFQATGTYEQYF.

V is TRBV7-2 and J is TRBJ1-3; D call uncertain. V lost 3 bases and J 2 bases, leaving 5 bases between the germline ends. Germline-derived CDR1 and CDR2 are SGHTA and FQGNSA. The CDR3 totals 13 residues. The CDR3 sequence: CASSFETGNTIYF. The CDR3 region has the DNA TGTGCCAGCAGCTTCGAAACTGGAAACACCATATATTTT. Drawing the rest from reference TRBV7-2 and TRBJ1-3, the complete variable domain is GAGVSQSPSNKVTEKGKDVELRCDPISGHTALYWYRQSLGQGLEFLIYFQGNSAPDKSGLPSDRFSAERTGGSVSTLTIQRTQQEDSAVYLCASSFETGNTIYFGEGSWLTVV.

This clone has just a few counts. V gene TRBV5-1 combines with J gene TRBJ2-2; no definite D call. Germline V gene data show CDR1 as SGHRS and CDR2 as YFSETQ. The CDR3 is 13 residues long. Trimming left V 5 bases short and J 1 base short, with 6 bases between. The CDR3 region is CASRVLNTGELFF. For the CDR3, the DNA is TGCGCCAGCAGGGTCTTGAACACCGGGGAGCTGTTTTTT.

CDR3: CATSRTGDGRRQYF. CDR3 DNA: TGTGCCACCAGCAGAACCGGGGACGGCCGCAGGCAGTATTTT. This chain uses TRBV15 with TRBJ2-3; tentatively, D is TRBD1 or TRBD2 (5 bases each). V lost 2 bases and J lost 11, with 17 bases in between. Germline lookup yields CDR1 LNHNV and CDR2 YYDKDF (reference sequence). The CDR3 is made up of 14 amino acids.

The V gene is TRBV28, the J gene TRBJ1-6; perhaps TRBD1 as D (6 bases). This CDR3 spans 16 amino acids. V lost 9 bases to trimming and J lost 10 bases, with 25 bases between them. Germline V gene data show CDR1 as MDHEN and CDR2 as SYDVKM. The CDR3 reads CASTTQLVQGYSPLHF. CDR3 in DNA: TGTGCCAGTACGACCCAATTAGTACAGGGCTACTCACCCCTCCACTTT.

The chain employs TRBV4-2 and TRBJ2-1, with 14 bases fitting TRBD2. The CDR3 length is 21 residues. From germline, CDR1 is LGHNA and CDR2 YNFKEQ. V lost 1 base, J lost 0 bases, and 11 bases stayed unmatched. The CDR3 here is CASSQVGGLGTSGGSYNEQFF. As DNA, the CDR3 is TGTGCCAGCAGCCAAGTGGGTGGCTTAGGGACTAGCGGGGGCTCCTACAATGAGCAGTTCTTC.

The chain carries TRBV19 and TRBJ2-7; D unresolved. Germline V gene data show CDR1 as LNHDA and CDR2 as SQIVND (reference sequence). This CDR3 contains 13 residues. Trimming shortened V by 5 bases and J by 2 bases, and 10 bases separated the two germline ends. CDR3 sequence: CASSLSYTYEQYF. As DNA, the CDR3 is TGTGCCAGTAGTTTGAGTTACACCTACGAGCAGTACTTC.

This rearrangement joins TRBV5-1 to TRBJ1-5; 10 bases fit TRBD1. Germline V gene data show CDR1 as SGHRS and CDR2 as YFSETQ. Trimming took 4 bases from V and 3 from J; bases not matched to a gene: 7. The CDR3 loop spans 16 amino acids. The chain's CDR3 is CASSRGTGDDNQPQHF. DNA of the CDR3: TGCGCCAGCAGCCGGGGGACAGGGGACGACAATCAGCCCCAGCATTTT.

The chain couples TRBV5-6 to TRBJ2-2, with D uncertain. Trimming cost V 5 bases and J 6 bases, with 8 bases left between them. This CDR3 has 12 residues. Per the germline V gene, CDR1 is SGHDT and CDR2 is YYEEEE. CDR3 sequence reads: CASRFPPGELFF. CDR3 DNA sequence: TGTGCCAGCAGATTCCCCCCCGGGGAGCTGTTTTTT. The full variable domain, in which reference TRBV5-6 and TRBJ2-2 provide the parts outside the CDR3, is DAGVTQSPTHLIKTRGQQVTLRCSPKSGHDTVSWYQQALGQGPQFIFQYYEEEERQRGNFPDRFSGHQFPNYSSELNVNALLLGDSALYLCASRFPPGELFFGEGSRLTVL.

This clone came up once. Written as DNA, the CDR3 is TGCGCCAGCAGCCAAGGAGAGGAATTCTACTCCTACGAGCAGTACTTC. This encodes CASSQGEEFYSYEQYF. This chain uses TRBV4-1 with TRBJ2-7; no definite D call. V lost 1 base and J lost 0, with 13 bases in between. Germline V lookup: CDR1 MGHRA, CDR2 YSYEKL. The CDR3 is 16 amino acids.

J is TRBJ2-2 and V is TRBV5-1; 7 bases fit TRBD1. Trimming at V came to 4 bases and at J to 9 bases, leaving 3 bases not matched to a gene. The CDR3 is 12 residues long. Per the germline V gene, CDR1 is SGHRS and CDR2 is YFSETQ. Written as DNA, the CDR3 is TGCGCCAGCAGCGAACAGGGGTGGGAGCTGTTTTTT. As protein: CASSEQGWELFF.

The V gene is TRBV15, the J gene TRBJ2-1, with TRBD2 as a possible D gene (5 bases). CDR3 length: 13 amino acids. Germline loops: CDR1 LNHNV, CDR2 YYDKDF (reference sequence). Between the trimmed V and J ends, which lost 4 bases and 9 bases, there was a span of 13 bases. The CDR3 here is CATSKGLFGEQFF. CDR3 bases: TGTGCCACCAGCAAAGGACTCTTTGGTGAGCAGTTCTTC.

This sequence joins TRBV6-5 and TRBJ1-1; possibly TRBD1 for D (5 bases). This CDR3 spans 12 amino acids. Germline lookup yields CDR1 MNHEY and CDR2 SVGAGI. The germline V and J ends were trimmed by 4 bases and 11 bases, with 14 bases remaining between them. The CDR3: CASSSRDYGAFF. The CDR3 DNA reads as TGTGCCAGCAGTTCTAGGGACTACGGGGCTTTCTTT.

The gene calls are TRBV30 and TRBJ2-7, with 8 bases matching TRBD2. This CDR3 is built from 16 residues. Germline CDR1 is GTSNPN and CDR2 is SVGIG (reference sequence). V shed 3 bases and J 3 bases; nucleotides not matched to a gene: 13. The CDR3 DNA reads as TGTGCCTGGAGAGCACCGGCGACGGGGGGGTTCTACGAGCAGTACTTC. It encodes CAWRAPATGGFYEQYF.

The V call is TRBV7-8, the J call TRBJ2-7; TRBD2 agrees at 10 bases. The CDR3 has 16 amino acids. Losses at the gene ends were 5 bases for V and 1 base for J; bases not matched to a gene: 8. Germline CDR1 and CDR2: SGHVS and FQNEAQ. The CDR3 loop reads CASSPLAGSQSYEQYF. The CDR3 nucleotides read TGTGCCAGCAGCCCACTAGCGGGGAGCCAGTCCTACGAGCAGTACTTC.